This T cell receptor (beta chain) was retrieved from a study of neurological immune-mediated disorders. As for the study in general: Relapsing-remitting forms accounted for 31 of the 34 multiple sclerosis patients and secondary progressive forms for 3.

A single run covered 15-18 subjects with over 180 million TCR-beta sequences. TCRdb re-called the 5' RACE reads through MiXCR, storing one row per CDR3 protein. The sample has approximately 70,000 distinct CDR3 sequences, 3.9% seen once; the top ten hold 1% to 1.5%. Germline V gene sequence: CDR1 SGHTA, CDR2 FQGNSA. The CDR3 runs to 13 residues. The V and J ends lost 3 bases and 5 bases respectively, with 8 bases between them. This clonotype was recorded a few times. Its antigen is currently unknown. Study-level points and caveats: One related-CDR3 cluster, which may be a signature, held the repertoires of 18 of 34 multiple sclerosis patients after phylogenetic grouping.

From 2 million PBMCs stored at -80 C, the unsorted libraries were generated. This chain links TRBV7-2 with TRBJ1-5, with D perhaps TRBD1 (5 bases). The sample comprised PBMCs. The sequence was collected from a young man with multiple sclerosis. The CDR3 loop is CASSFKGDQPQHF. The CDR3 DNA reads TGTGCCAGCAGCTTTAAAGGGGATCAGCCCCAGCATTTT.